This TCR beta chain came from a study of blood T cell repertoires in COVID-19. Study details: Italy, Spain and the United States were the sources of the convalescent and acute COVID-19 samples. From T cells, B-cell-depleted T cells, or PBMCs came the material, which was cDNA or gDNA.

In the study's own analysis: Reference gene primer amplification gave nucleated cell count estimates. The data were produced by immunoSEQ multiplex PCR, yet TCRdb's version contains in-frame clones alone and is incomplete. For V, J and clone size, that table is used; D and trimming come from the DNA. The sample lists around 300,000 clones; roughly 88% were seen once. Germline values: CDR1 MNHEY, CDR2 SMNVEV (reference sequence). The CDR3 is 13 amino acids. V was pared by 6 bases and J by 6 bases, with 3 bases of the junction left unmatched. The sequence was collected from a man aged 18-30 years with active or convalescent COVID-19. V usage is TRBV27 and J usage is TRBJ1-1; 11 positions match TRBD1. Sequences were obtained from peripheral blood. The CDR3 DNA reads TGTGCCAGCAGGCGGGACAGGGGGGCTGAAGCTTTCTTT. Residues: CASRRDRGAEAFF.